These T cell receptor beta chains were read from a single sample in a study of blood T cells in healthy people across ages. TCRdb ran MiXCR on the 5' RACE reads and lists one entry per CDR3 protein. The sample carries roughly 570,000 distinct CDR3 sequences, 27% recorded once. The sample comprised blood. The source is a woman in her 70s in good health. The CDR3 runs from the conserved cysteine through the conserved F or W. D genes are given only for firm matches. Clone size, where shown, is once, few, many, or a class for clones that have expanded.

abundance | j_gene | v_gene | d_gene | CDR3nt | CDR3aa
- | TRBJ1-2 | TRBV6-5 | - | TGTGCCTGCAGACAGTCCAGGGACTATGGCTACACCTTC | CACRQSRDYGYTF
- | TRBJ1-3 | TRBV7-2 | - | TGTGCCAGCAGCTTAGGATCCGGGATGGACACCGTATATTTT | CASSLGSGMDTVYF
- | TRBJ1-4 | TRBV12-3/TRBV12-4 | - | TGTGCCAGCAGTTTAAGGGCCGCAACTAATGAAAAACTGTTTTTT | CASSLRAATNEKLFF
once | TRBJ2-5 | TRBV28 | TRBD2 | TGTGCCAGCGGCCTCGGGGGGGCTCGCCTCGAGCAGTGCTTC | CASGLGGARLEQCF
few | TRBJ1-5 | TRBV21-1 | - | TGTGCCACCACCCAGGGCCTCCAGCCCCAGCATTTT | CATTQGLQPQHF
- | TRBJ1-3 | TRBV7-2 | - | TGTGCCAGCAGCTTAAGCGGGGGCTACTCTGGAAACACCATATATTTT | CASSLSGGYSGNTIYF
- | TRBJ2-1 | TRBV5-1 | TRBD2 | TGCGCCAGCAGCTTAGCGGGGGGGAAAAATGAGCAGTTCTTC | CASSLAGGKNEQFF
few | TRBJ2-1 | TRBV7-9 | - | TGTGCCAGCAGCTTACGGTTTGAAGGGAATGAGCAGTTCTTC | CASSLRFEGNEQFF
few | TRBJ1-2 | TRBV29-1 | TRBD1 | TGCAGCGTTGAATTGGAGGGGGCGCAGTCAGATGGCTACACCTTC | CSVELEGAQSDGYTF
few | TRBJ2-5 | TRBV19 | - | TGTGCCAGTAGTATCATCGAGGGGGAGACCCAGTACTTC | CASSIIEGETQYF
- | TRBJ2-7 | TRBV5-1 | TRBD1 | TGCGCCAGCAGCTCCGGGACAGGGGGCAACGAGCAGTACTTC | CASSSGTGGNEQYF
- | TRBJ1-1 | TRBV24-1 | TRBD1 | TGTGCCACCAGACAGGGGGCGAACACTGAAGCTTTCTTT | CATRQGANTEAFF
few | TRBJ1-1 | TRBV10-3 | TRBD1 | TGTGCCATCAGCTCAAATCCGGGACAGCAAGCTTTCTTT | CAISSNPGQQAFF
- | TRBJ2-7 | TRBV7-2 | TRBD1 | TGTGCCAGCAGCTCGGACAGGGTAATCCACGAGCAGTACTTC | CASSSDRVIHEQYF
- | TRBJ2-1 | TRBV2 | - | TGTGCCAGCACAGGGGTCAATGAGCAGTTCTTC | CASTGVNEQFF
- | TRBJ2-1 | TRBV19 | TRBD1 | TGTGCCACCTCACCGGGACAGGGACTCTACAATGAGCAGTTCTTC | CATSPGQGLYNEQFF
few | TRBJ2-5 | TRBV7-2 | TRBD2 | TGTGCCAGCAGCATCCAGGGACTAGCGGGTTCGGCCCAGTACTTC | CASSIQGLAGSAQYF
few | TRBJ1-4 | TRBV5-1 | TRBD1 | TGCGCCAGCAGCTTAGGTCACCGGGGACAGGGAGAAAAACTGTTTTTT | CASSLGHRGQGEKLFF
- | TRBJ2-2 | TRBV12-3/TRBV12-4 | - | TGTGCCAGCAGTTTAGTGGGAACAAACACCGGGGAGCTGTTTTTT | CASSLVGTNTGELFF
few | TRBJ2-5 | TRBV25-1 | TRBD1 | TGTGCCAGCACAAGACAGGGGGCTACGGAGACCCAGTACTTC | CASTRQGATETQYF
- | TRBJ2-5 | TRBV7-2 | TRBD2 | TGTGCCAGCAGCGTGCGGGGGGGCCGTTTAGAGACCCAGTACTTC | CASSVRGGRLETQYF
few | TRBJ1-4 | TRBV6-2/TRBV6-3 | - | TGTGCCAGCGGGGAGGTCTCAAAACTGTTTTTT | CASGEVSKLFF
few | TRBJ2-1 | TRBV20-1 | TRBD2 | TGCAGTGCTAGAGATGGTAGGAGCGGGGGTTACAATGAGCAGTTCTTC | CSARDGRSGGYNEQFF
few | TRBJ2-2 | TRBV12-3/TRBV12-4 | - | TGTGCCAGCAGTCCTTTTGTGAACACCGGGGAGCTGTTTTTT | CASSPFVNTGELFF
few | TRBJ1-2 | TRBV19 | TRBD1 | TGTGCCAGTAGTACCTGGGACAGGAACTATGGCTACACCTTC | CASSTWDRNYGYTF
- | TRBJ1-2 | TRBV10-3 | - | TGTGCCATCAATAATAGGGACACGACTAACTATGGCTACACCTTC | CAINNRDTTNYGYTF
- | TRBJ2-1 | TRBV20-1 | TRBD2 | TGCAGTGCTAGAGAGGGGACTAGAACGAGCAATGAGCAGTTCTTC | CSAREGTRTSNEQFF
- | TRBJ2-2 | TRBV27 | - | TGTGCCAGCAGTTCCATCACCGGGGAGCTGTTTTTT | CASSSITGELFF
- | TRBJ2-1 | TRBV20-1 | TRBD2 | TGCAGTGCTACGGAAAGCGGGAGTTCCTACAATGAGCAGTTCTTC | CSATESGSSYNEQFF
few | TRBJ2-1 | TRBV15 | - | TGTGCCACCAGCTCGCAGGGCAATGAGCAGTTCTTC | CATSSQGNEQFF
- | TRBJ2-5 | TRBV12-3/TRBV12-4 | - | TGTGCCAGCAGCCCTGGGCGACTAGAGCAGTACTTC | CASSPGRLEQYF
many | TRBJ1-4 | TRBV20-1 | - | TGCAGTGCTAGAGGAAAGGGTCGCGGGGAACTGTTTTTT | CSARGKGRGELFF
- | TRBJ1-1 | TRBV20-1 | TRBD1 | TGCAGTGCTACGGGGACAGTCGCCTTTAACACTGAAGCCTTCTTT | CSATGTVAFNTEAFF
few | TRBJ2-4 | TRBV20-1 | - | TGCAGTGCTAGAGATCAAGCCTTGGGCAAAAACATTCAGTACTTC | CSARDQALGKNIQYF
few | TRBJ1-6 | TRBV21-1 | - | TGTGCCACCGGACAGGGCGATAATTCACCCCTCCACTTT | CATGQGDNSPLHF
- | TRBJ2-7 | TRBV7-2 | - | TGTGCCAGCAGCTTAAGTGGGGGAGCCTACGGGCAGTACTTC | CASSLSGGAYGQYF
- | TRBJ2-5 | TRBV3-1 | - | TGTGCCAGCAGCCAAGACTCCAGTCGCCTGGGGACCCAGTACTTC | CASSQDSSRLGTQYF
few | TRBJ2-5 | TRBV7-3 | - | TGTGCCAGCAGCTTAGAGATCAGCGAGACCCAGTACTTC | CASSLEISETQYF
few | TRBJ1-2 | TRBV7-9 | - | TGTGCCAGCAGCTTAATCGGGACCGACTACACCTTC | CASSLIGTDYTF
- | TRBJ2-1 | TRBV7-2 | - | TGTGCCAGCAGCTCCAAGGGTCATTCCATCCTATACAATGAGCAGTTCTTC | CASSSKGHSILYNEQFF
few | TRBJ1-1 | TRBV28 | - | TGTGCCAGCACTCTACAGGGTACCGTCACTGGAGCTTTCTTT | CASTLQGTVTGAFF
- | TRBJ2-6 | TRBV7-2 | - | TGTGCCAGCAGCCCTCGAGTAGGCGCTGGGGCCAACGTCCTGACTTTC | CASSPRVGAGANVLTF
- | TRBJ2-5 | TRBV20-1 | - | TGCAGTGCGGCTATGTACCAAGAGACCCAGTACTTC | CSAAMYQETQYF
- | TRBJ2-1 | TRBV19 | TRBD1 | TGTGCCAGTAGTATAATGGAGGGACAGGGAGGCAATGAGCAGTTCTTC | CASSIMEGQGGNEQFF
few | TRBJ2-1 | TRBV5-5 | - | TGTGCCAGCAGCTTGGAGGTCAGGGCAAGGGGAATCAATGAGCAGTTCTTC | CASSLEVRARGINEQFF
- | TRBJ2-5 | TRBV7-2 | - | TGTGCCAGCAGCTTAATGAGGCTCCAAGAGACCCAGTACTTC | CASSLMRLQETQYF
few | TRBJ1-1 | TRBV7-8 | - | TGTGCCAGCAGCTCAAGGCTCACTGAAGCTTTCTTT | CASSSRLTEAFF
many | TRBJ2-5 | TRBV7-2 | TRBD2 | TGTGCCAGCAGCCCCGGACTAGCATCGGAGACCCAGTACTTC | CASSPGLASETQYF
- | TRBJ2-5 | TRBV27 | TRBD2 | TGTGCCAGCAGCTATTTTCGGGCTAGCGGTGCTCAAGAGACCCAGTACTTC | CASSYFRASGAQETQYF
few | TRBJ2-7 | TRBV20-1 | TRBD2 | TGCAGTGCTAGAGGACCTACGGGGGGACCCCTCTCCTACGAGCAGTACTTC | CSARGPTGGPLSYEQYF
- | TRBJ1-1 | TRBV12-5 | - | TGTGCTAGTGCCTACCGTCCGGGCGGGGTGACTGAAGCTTTCTTT | CASAYRPGGVTEAFF